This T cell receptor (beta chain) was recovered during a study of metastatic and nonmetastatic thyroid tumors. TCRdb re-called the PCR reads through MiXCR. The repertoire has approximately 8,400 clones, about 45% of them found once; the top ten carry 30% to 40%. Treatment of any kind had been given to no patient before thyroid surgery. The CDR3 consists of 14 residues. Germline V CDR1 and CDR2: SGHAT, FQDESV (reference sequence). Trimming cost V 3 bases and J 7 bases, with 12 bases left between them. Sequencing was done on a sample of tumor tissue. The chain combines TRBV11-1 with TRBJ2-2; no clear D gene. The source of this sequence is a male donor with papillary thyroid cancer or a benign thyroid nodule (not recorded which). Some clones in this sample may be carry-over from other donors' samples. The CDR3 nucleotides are TGTGCCAGCAGCTTTTTATTCGGAAACGGGGAGCTGTTTTTT. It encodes CASSFLFGNGELFF.